The following is a T cell receptor beta chain sequence with its context. This clone's antigen is unknown. Base quality data are lacking; no much larger clone is found one base away. Each collaborating institution followed its own protocols to collect whole blood in K2EDTA tubes. For TCRbeta analysis, collaborators shipped samples as frozen whole blood, isolated PBMCs, or DNA extracted from either of those sample types. TCRbeta CDR3 regions were amplified from genomic DNA using the immunoSEQ Assay, a bias-controlled multiplex PCR. In the authors' own workflow: Within the assay, amplification of reference gene primers was used to estimate how many nucleated cells each sample contained. Sequence reads were collapsed and filtered to measure the absolute abundance of every unique TCRbeta CDR3 rearrangement. For each sample, productive Simpson clonality was calculated as the square root of Simpson's diversity index across productive rearrangements. In TCRdb, the immuneACCESS table is reduced to in-frame sequences with V and J assigned. These tables do not hold every clone; where another copy was compared, an unresolved V gene accounts for under half, and the others remain unexplained. The V and J calls and clone size were taken over from that table, and D and trimming were inferred from the DNA. A total of about 120,000 clones appear in this sample, 65% to 90% of them only once. Jointly, the top ten make up more than 20% of the sample.

The CDR3 holds 14 amino acids from the cysteine to the valine. This entry keeps only the CDR3 DNA: 42 bases, framed from base 1. Clipping removes 4 bases from V and 7 bases from J, with 9 as the unmatched junction base count. CDR1 LNHNV and CDR2 YYDKDF were looked up in the germline V gene (reference sequence). This record belongs to a study of blood T cell repertoires in COVID-19 (dated by TCRdb to the early 2020s). A note on the overall study: Samples covering the acute and convalescent phases of COVID-19 were provided by collaborators in the United States, Italy and Spain. The repertoires were released in a freely available public database intended as a resource for research on the immune response to SARS-CoV-2. Samples were obtained from the ongoing ImmuneRACE study (first 160 participants) and from 1,254 subjects provided by 6 global collaborators. The material from the prospective study consisted of cDNA or gDNA derived from T cells, B-cell-depleted T cells, or PBMCs. The sample metadata nearly always contained a de-identified subject ID, COVID-19 status, age in years and sex. Where HLA class I and class II types were available, the types were taken from metadata supplied by the sample provider, not from assay-based typing. The dataset comprised deeply sampled blood TCRbeta repertoires from subjects exposed to, actively infected with, or recovered from COVID-19. Paper-wide results and their limitations: Clinical and demographic metadata were provided uncurated, with the amount varying by source and participant.

The sample consisted of peripheral blood. This receptor chain uses TRBV15 and TRBJ2-7, with TRBD1 identical over 8 junction bases. The receptor was derived from a woman older than 75 with acute or convalescent COVID-19. The DNA reads TGTGCCACCAGCAAGGAGGGACAGGCTTATGAGCAGTACGTC. This gives the protein CATSKEGQAYEQYV.